This T cell receptor (beta chain) was found in a study of T cell repertoires in ileal Crohn's disease (dated by TCRdb to about 2019). Study-wide context: The median duration of disease was 7.9 years, and at the time of surgery 35% of patients were active smokers. M6 samples were neoterminal ileum biopsies taken at postoperative colonoscopy. The study ran alongside a multicentre cohort designed to identify predictors of early endoscopic recurrence after ileocolonic resection. About half of the patients received postoperative therapy: about eleven received thiopurines and 18 received anti-TNF agents. A Rutgeerts score above i0 was used to define endoscopic postoperative recurrence. A total of 170 or so mucosal samples from roughly 60 patients were sequenced, with samples obtained at several locations on the surgical specimen and at postoperative endoscopy. A prospective multicentre cohort supplied the roughly 57 Crohn's disease patients whose TCR repertoires were analysed. Surgery was performed for a complication in all patients, with stricturing disease in roughly 60% and penetrating disease in roughly 40%. Points the paper makes about the study in general: Compared with non-smokers, patients who were active smokers at surgery showed a significantly higher proportion of clonal expansions (approximately 28% vs 17%, p=0.02). Endoscopic recurrence was found to be associated with higher high-frequency clone percentages at surgery, and recurrence was observed in all patients with clonality above 26.8% (18/57). Compared with CD4 T cells, sorted CD8 T cells held more high-frequency clones, which suggests that the mucosal expansions were mostly CD8. Within the first year after surgery, the timing of postoperative endoscopy varied, and the median delay was nearly 7 months. Only a subgroup of patients, of unstated size, had mucosal CD4 and CD8 T cells sorted and sequenced.

Sequences MGHRA (CDR1) and YSYEKL (CDR2) are obtained from the germline V gene. Trimming takes 4 bases from V and 3 bases from J, and the germline ends sit 13 bases apart. The CDR3, cysteine through phenylalanine, is 15 amino acids long. The entry retains the CDR3 DNA only, 45 bases that are in frame from base 1. Roughly 0.55 micrograms of biopsy DNA per sample were submitted for commercial TCRB immunosequencing. Adaptive Biotechnology amplified the CDR3 regions from genomic DNA with a two-step multiplex PCR designed to control amplification bias. Primers for every V and J gene segment were used in the first PCR, and barcodes and Illumina adapters were added in the second PCR. An Illumina instrument was used to sequence the CDR3 libraries. In the paper's pipeline: Vendor-provided pipelines were combined with custom analysis of raw data in R/Bioconductor under R version 3.3.0. Clonality, which ranges from 0 to 1, was calculated as the inverse of the normalised Shannon entropy across all productive clones. The repertoire share taken up by the top 100 clones defined high-frequency clones, and only clones that passed a 95% confidence test were kept. Repertoire diversity was measured with the Simpson index, and overlap between samples was measured with the Morisita-Horn index. In TCRdb, the immuneACCESS table is reduced to in-frame sequences with V and J assigned. These tables do not hold every clone; where another copy was compared, an unresolved V gene accounts for under half, and the others remain unexplained. The D gene and trimming were derived from the DNA, and the V and J assignments and clone size from that table. This sample has about 11,000 clones in its table, and roughly 78% of those were observed once. Approximately 7% of the sample is held by the ten biggest clonotypes.

Of note for this clone: The antigen it recognizes is unknown. Nothing much larger sits one base from this clone, and base qualities are not available.

In the paper's terms, the time point label means: neoterminal ileum biopsy at postoperative endoscopy, about 6 months after surgery. Eligible patients were adults with ileal or ileocolonic Crohn's disease who had an indication for ileocolonic resection. Whole ileal mucosal biopsies were stored frozen at -80°C before DNA extraction. Genomic DNA was isolated from frozen whole biopsies using a TRizol-based method, and the DNA was quantified with a NanoDrop 2000 spectrophotometer. This sequence was found in an adult with Crohn's disease. The sample was ileal tissue. The sequence is built from TRBV4-1 and TRBJ1-5; there is no confident call for the D gene. The CDR3 loop reads CASSPSLGLNQPQHF. In nucleotide form, the sequence is TGCGCCAGCAGCCCCTCCCTGGGCCTCAATCAGCCCCAGCATTTT.